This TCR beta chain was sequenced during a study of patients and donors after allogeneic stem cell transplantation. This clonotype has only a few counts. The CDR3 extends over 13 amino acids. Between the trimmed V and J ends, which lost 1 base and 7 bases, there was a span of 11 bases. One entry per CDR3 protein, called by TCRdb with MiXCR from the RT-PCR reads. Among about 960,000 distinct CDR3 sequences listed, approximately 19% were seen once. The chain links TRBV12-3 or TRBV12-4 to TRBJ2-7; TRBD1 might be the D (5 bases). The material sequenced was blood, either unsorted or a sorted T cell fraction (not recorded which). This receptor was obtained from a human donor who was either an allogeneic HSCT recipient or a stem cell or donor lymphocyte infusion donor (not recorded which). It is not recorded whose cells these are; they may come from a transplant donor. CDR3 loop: CASSLDRNMEQYF. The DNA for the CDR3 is TGTGCCAGCAGTTTAGACAGGAATATGGAGCAGTACTTC.